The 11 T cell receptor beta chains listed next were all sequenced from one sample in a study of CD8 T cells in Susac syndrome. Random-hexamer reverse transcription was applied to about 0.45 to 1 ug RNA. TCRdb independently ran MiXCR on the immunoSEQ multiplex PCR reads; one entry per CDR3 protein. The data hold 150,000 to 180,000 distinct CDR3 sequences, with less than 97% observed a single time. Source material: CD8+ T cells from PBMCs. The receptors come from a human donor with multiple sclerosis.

This CDR3 reads CASSFKVEGQQYF. The CDR3 DNA follows: TGTGCCAGCAGTTTTAAAGTTGAAGGACAGCAGTACTTC. The chain is built from TRBV27 and TRBJ2-1, with no clear D. The J call may be incorrect, as the DNA end agrees better with TRBJ2-7. Per the germline V gene, CDR1 is MNHEY and CDR2 is SMNVEV (reference sequence). The CDR3 extends over 13 amino acids.

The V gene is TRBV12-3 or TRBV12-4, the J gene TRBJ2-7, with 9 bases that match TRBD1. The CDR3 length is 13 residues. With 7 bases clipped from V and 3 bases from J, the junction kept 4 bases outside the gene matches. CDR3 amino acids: CASNPGQGYEQYF. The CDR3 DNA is TGTGCCAGCAACCCGGGACAGGGCTACGAGCAGTACTTC.

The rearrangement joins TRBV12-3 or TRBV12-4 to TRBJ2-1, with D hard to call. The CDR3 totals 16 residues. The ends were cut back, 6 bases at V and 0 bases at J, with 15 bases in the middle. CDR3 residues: CASRPIEISSYNEQFF. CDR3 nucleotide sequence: TGTGCCAGCAGGCCGATTGAAATTAGCTCCTACAATGAGCAGTTCTTC.

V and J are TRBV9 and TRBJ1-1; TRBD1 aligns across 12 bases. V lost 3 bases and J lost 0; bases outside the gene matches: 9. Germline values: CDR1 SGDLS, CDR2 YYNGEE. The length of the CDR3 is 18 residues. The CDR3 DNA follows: TGTGCCAGCAGCGACACGCCGGGACAGGGGGCGGTGAACACTGAAGCTTTCTTT. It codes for CASSDTPGQGAVNTEAFF.

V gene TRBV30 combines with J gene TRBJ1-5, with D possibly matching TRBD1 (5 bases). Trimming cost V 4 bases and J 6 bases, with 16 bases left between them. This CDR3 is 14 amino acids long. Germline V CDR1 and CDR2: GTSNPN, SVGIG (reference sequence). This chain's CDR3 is CAWTHGQGGQPQHF. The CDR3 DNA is TGTGCCTGGACCCACGGGCAGGGCGGTCAGCCCCAGCATTTT.

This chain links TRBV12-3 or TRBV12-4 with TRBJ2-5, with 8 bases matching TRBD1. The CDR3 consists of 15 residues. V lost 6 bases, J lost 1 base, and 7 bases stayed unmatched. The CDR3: CASSRIGQGQETQYF. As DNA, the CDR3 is TGTGCCAGCAGCCGAATCGGACAGGGCCAAGAGACCCAGTACTTC.

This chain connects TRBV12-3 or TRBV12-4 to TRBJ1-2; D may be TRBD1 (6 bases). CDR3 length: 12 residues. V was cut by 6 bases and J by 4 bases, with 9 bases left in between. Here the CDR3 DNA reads TGTGCCAGCAGCTCCAGGGGCTATGGCTACACCTTC. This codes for CASSSRGYGYTF.

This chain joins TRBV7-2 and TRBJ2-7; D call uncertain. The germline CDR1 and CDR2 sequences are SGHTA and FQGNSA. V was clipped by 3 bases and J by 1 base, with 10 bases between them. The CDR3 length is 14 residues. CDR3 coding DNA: TGTGCCAGCAGCTTCCAGGACGGTTCCTACGAGCAGTACTTC. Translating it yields CASSFQDGSYEQYF.

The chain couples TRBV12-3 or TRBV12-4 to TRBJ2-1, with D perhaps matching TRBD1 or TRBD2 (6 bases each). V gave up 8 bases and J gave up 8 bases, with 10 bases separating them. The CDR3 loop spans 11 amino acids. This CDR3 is CASGGPYEQFF. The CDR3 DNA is TGTGCCAGCGGGGGGCCCTATGAGCAGTTCTTC.

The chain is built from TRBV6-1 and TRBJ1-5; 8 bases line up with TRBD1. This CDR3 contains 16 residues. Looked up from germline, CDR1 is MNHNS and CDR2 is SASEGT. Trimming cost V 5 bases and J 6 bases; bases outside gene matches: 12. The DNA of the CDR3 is TGTGCCAGCAGTCCCCCGAACCAGGGGGCGCGTCAGCCCCAGCATTTT. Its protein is CASSPPNQGARQPQHF.

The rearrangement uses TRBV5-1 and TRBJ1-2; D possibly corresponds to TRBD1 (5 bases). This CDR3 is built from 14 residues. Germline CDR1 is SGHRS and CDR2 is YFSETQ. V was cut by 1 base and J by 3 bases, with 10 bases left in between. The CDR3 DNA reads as TGCGCCAGCAGCTTGTGGGGGACTGACTATGGCTACACCTTC. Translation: CASSLWGTDYGYTF.